This T cell receptor (beta chain) stems from a study of blood T cell repertoires in COVID-19. Across the whole study: T cells, B-cell-depleted T cells, or PBMCs supplied cDNA or gDNA.

Participants were aged roughly 18 to 90 years, lived in about 26 US areas, and enrolled virtually. This CDR3 contains 15 residues. CDR1 is SNHLY, CDR2 FYNNEI, per germline. V was shortened by 4 bases and J by 0 bases, with 12 bases between the two germline ends. Per the original methods: Cell counts per sample came from amplifying reference gene primers. Clones were sequenced by immunoSEQ multiplex PCR, and TCRdb holds only the in-frame ones, with some missing. V, J and clone size are taken as reported in that table, and D and trimming were inferred from the DNA itself. The data contain 300,000 to 400,000 clones, around 86% of them singletons.

V usage is TRBV2 and J usage is TRBJ1-1; D unresolved. Sequencing was carried out using PBMCs or T cells enriched from blood (not recorded which). The receptor comes from a woman in her forties with acute COVID-19. The CDR3 DNA sequence: TGTGCCAGCAGTGCCAGTATGACAATGAACACTGAAGCTTTCTTT. It codes for CASSASMTMNTEAFF.